Sequencing of this T cell receptor (beta chain) was carried out in a study of blood T cell repertoires in COVID-19. TCRdb's table, derived via immunoSEQ multiplex PCR, lists solely in-frame clones and lacks some. The sample records roughly 77,000 clones, 88% being singletons. J lost 2 bases, V lost 4 bases, and 5 bases had no gene match. Germline CDR1 and CDR2: SEHNR and FQNEAQ (reference sequence). The CDR3 runs to 15 residues. Specimen: peripheral blood. The TCR comes from a human donor in a cohort sampled during active COVID-19. The chain carries TRBV7-9 and TRBJ2-7, with 10 bases matching TRBD1. The chain's CDR3 is CASSWTGTGAYEQYF. CDR3 in DNA: TGTGCCAGCAGCTGGACCGGGACAGGGGCCTACGAGCAGTACTTC.